The TCR beta chain under discussion was sequenced for a study of blood T cell repertoires in COVID-19. CDR1 is SEHNR, CDR2 FQNEAQ, per germline (reference sequence). The CDR3 is 16 amino acids. V lost 1 base and J lost 3, with 15 bases in between. In the original processing: Reference gene primer amplification gave estimated nucleated cell counts. This table comes from immunoSEQ multiplex PCR, and its TCRdb copy is limited to in-frame clones, with some not included. V and J calls and clone size are copied from that table; D and trimming were computed from the DNA. The sample holds roughly 410,000 clones, around 89% seen once.

The chain links TRBV7-9 to TRBJ1-1; D not resolved. The TCR originated in a woman between 35 and 50 years old with COVID-19, enrolled during active disease. Material: peripheral blood. DNA of the CDR3: TGTGCCAGCAGCTTAGGGGCGGGGAGGCCGGACACTGAAGCTTTCTTT. As protein: CASSLGAGRPDTEAFF.